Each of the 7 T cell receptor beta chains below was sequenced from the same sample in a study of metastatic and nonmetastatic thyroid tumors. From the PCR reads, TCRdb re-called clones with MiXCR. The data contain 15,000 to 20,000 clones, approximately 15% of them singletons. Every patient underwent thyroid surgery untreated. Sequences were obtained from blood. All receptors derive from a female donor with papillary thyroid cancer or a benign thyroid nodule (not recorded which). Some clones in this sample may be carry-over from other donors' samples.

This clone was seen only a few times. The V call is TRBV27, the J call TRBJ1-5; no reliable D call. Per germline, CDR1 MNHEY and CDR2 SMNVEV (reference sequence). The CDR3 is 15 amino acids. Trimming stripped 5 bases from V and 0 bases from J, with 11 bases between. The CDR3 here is CASSPSTFSNQPQHF. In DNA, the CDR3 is TGTGCCAGCAGTCCCTCGACATTTAGCAATCAGCCCCAGCATTTT.

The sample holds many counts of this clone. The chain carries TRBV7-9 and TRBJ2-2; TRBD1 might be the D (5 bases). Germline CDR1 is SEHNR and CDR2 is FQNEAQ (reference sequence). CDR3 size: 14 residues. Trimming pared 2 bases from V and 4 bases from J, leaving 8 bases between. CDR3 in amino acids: CASSLTGPTGELFF. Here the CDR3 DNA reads TGTGCCAGCAGCTTAACAGGCCCCACCGGGGAGCTGTTTTTT.

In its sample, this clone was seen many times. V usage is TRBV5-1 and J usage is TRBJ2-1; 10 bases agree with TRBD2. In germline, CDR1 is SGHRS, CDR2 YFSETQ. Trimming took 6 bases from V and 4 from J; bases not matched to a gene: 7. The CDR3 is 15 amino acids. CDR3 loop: CASNVAGGYYNEQFF. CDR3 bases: TGCGCCAGCAACGTAGCGGGAGGCTATTACAATGAGCAGTTCTTC.

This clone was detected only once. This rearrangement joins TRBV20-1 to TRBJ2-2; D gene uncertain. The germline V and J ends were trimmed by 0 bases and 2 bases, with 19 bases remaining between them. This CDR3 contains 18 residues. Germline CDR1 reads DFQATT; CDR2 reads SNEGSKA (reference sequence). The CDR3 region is CSARDLAGGSNNTGELFF. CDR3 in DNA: TGCAGTGCTAGAGATCTCGCAGGTGGGTCTAATAACACCGGGGAGCTGTTTTTT.

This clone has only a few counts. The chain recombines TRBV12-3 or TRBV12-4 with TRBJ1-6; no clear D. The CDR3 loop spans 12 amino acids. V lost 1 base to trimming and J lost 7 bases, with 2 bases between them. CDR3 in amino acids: CASSLGNSPLHF. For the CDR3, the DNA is TGTGCCAGCAGTTTAGGGAATTCACCCCTCCACTTT.

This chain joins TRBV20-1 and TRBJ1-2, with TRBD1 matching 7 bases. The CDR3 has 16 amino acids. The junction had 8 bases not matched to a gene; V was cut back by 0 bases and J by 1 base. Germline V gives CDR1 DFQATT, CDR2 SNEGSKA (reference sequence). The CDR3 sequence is CSARDLTGFYNYGYTF. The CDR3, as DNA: TGCAGTGCTAGAGATTTGACAGGGTTCTATAACTATGGCTACACCTTC.

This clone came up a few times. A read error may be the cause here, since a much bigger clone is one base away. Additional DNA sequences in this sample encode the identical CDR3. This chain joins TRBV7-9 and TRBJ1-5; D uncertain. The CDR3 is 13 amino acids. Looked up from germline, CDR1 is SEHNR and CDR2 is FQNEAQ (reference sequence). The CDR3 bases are TGTGCCAGCGGTCAGACTAGCAATCAGCCCCAGCACTTT. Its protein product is CASGQTSNQPQHF.